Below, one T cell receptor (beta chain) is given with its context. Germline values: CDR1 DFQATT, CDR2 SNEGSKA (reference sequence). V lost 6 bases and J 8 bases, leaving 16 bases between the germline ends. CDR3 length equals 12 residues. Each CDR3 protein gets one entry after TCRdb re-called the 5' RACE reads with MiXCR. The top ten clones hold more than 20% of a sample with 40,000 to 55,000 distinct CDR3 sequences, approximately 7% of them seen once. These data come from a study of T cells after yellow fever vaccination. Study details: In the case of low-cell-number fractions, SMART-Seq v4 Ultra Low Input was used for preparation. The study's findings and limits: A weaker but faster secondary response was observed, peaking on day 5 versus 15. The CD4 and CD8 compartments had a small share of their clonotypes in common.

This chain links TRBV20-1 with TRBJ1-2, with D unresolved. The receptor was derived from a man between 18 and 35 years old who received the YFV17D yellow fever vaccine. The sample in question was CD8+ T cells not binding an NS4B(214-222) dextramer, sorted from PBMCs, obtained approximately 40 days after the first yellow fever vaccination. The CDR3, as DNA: TGCAGTGCGCTCCTGACGGCGGGAGGCTACACCTTC. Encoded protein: CSALLTAGGYTF.